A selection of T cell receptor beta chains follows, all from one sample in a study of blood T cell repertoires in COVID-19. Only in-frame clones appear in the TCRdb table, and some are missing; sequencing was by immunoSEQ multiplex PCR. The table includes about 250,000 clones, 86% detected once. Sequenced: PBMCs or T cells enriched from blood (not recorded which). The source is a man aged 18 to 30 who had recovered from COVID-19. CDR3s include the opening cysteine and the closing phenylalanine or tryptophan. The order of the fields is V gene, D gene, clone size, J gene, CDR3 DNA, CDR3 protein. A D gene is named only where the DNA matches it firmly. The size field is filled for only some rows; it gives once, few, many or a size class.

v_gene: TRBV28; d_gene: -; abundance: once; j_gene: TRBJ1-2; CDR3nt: TGTGCCAGCAGAAGTGACAGGTGGCCGATTGGCTACACCTTC; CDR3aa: CASRSDRWPIGYTF
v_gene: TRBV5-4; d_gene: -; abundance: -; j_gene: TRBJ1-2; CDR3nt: TGTGCCAGCAGCTTGCAGGGGATAGCTAACTATGGCTACACCTTC; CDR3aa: CASSLQGIANYGYTF
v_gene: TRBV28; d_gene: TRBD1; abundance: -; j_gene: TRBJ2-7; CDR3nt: TGTGCCAGCAGCTTAAGGACAGGGGCGTACGAGCAGTACTTC; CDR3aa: CASSLRTGAYEQYF
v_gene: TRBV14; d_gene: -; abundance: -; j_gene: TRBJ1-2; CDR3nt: TGTGCCAGCAGCCAATTAATAGCGTCGGCGGACTATGGCTACACCTTC; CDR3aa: CASSQLIASADYGYTF
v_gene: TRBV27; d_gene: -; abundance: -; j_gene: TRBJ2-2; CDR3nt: TGTGCCAGCAGCCCCGGGATCTTGGGCGGGGAGCTGTTTTTT; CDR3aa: CASSPGILGGELFF
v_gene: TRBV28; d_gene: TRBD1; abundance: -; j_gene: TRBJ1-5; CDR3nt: TGTGCCAGCAGTTTAAATTCAGGGGGCAGGGAGCCCCAGCATTTT; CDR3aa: CASSLNSGGREPQHF
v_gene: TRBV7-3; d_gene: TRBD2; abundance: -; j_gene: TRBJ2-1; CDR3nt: TGTGCCAGCAGCCCCCCGGTCGGACTAGCGCCCTCCTACAATGAGCAGTTCTTC; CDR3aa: CASSPPVGLAPSYNEQFF
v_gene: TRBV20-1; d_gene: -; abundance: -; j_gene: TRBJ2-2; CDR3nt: TGCAGTGCTAGTCGCCAGGGCGGCGGGGAGCTGTTTTTT; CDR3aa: CSASRQGGGELFF
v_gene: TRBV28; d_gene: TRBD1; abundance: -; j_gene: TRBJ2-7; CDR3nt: TGTGCCAGCAACCCAGGGGGACGGACACCATACGAGCAGTACTTC; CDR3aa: CASNPGGRTPYEQYF
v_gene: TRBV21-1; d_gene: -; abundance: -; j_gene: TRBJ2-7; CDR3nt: TGTGCCAGTTACAGGGATTCCTACGAGCAGTACTTC; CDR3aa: CASYRDSYEQYF
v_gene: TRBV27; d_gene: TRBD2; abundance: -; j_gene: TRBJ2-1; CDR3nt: TGTGCCATCAAAAGCGGGGGGGCTGGGAATGAGCAGTTCTTC; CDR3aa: CAIKSGGAGNEQFF
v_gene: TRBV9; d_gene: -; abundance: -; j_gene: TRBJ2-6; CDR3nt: TGTGCCAGCAGCGTAGCAGTCAGGGCCCCCTCTGGGGCCAACGTCCTGACTTTC; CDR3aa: CASSVAVRAPSGANVLTF
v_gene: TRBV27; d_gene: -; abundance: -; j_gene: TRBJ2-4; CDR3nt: TGTGCCAGCAGTTTCCGGGCCCCTACGCAGGGGCTAGCCAAAAACATTCAGTACTTC; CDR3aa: CASSFRAPTQGLAKNIQYF
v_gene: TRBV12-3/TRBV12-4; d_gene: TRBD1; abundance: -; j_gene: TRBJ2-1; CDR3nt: TGTGCCAGCAGTGGACAGGGGATTGAGCAGTTCTTC; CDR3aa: CASSGQGIEQFF
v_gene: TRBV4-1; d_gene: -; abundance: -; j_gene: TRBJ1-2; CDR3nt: TGCGCCAGCAGCCAAGAGGGAACGGGGAACTATGGCTACACCTTC; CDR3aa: CASSQEGTGNYGYTF
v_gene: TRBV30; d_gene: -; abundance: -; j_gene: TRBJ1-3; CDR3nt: TGTGCCTGGAGTCACGCTCATTTCTATGGCACCATATATTTT; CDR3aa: CAWSHAHFYGTIYF
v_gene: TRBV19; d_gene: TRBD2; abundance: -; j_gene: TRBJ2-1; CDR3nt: TGTGCCAGTATCCCCCCGGGGGGAAATGAGCAGTTCTTC; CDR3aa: CASIPPGGNEQFF
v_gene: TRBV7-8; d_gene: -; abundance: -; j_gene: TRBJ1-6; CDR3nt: TGTGCCAGCAGCTTAGCGTACCGGGAGCTGGGTTCACCCCTCCACTTT; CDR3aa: CASSLAYRELGSPLHF
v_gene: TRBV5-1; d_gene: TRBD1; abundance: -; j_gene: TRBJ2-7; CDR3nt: TGCGCCAGCAGCGGGACAGGGATCAACGAGCAGTACTTC; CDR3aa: CASSGTGINEQYF
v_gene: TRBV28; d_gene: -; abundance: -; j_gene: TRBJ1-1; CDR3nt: TGTGCCACCCTAAGAGGGTCCACTGAAGCTTTCTTT; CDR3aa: CATLRGSTEAFF
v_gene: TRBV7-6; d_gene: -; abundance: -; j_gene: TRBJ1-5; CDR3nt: TGTGCCAGCAGCCCCGGACTGATGCATCAGCCCCAGCATTTT; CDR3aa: CASSPGLMHQPQHF
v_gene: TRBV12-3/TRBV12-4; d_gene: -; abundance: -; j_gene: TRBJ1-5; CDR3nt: TGTGCCAGCACCATAGGACTACAGCCCCAGCATTTT; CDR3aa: CASTIGLQPQHF
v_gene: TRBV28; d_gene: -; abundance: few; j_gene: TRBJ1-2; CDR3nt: TGTGCCAGCAGTTTAGAAAGGGGGATGGGTTCAGAGAATGGCTACACCTTC; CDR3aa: CASSLERGMGSENGYTF
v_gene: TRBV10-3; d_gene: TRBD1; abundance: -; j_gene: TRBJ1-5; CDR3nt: TGTGCCACCAGTAACCCGGGACAGGGTAACCAAGGGTGGCCCCAGCATTTT; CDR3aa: CATSNPGQGNQGWPQHF
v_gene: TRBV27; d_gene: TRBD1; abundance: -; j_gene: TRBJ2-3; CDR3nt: TGTGCCAGCAGTTACAGGGGGCCCCGCACAGATACGCAGTATTTT; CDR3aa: CASSYRGPRTDTQYF
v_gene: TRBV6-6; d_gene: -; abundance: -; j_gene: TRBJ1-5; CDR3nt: TGTGCCAGCAGTTACTCGTCCGAGCAGCCCCAGCATTTT; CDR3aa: CASSYSSEQPQHF
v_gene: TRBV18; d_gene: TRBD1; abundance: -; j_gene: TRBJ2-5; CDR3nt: TGTGCCAGCTCACCTGGGGACAGGGGAAAACAAGAGACCCAGTACTTC; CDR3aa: CASSPGDRGKQETQYF
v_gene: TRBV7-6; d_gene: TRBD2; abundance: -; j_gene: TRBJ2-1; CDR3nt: TGTGCCAGCAGCCCCGTGTTCCCCGGGACTAGCGGGTCGAGCTCCTACAATGAGCAGTTCTTC; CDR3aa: CASSPVFPGTSGSSSYNEQFF
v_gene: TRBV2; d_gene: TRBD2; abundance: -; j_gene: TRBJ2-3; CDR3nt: TGTGCCAGCAGTGAACGGCGGGAGACCCCAGATACGCAGTATTTT; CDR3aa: CASSERRETPDTQYF
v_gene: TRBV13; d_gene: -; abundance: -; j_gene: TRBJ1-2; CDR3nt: TGTGCCAGCAGCTTAGGGCTAACTAACTATGGCTACACCTTC; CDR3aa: CASSLGLTNYGYTF
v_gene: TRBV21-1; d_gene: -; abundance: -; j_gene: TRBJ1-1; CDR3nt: TGTGCCAGCAGCCAAGACAGGGGAGCTGAAGCTTTCTTT; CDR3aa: CASSQDRGAEAFF
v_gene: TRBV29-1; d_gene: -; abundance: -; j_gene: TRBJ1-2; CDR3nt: TGCAGCGTTGGCGGGACTAACTATGGCTACACCTTC; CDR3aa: CSVGGTNYGYTF
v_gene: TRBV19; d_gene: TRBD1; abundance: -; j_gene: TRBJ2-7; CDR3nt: TGTGCCAGTAGCCGCACAGGGGGCTCCTACGAGCAGTACTTC; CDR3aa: CASSRTGGSYEQYF
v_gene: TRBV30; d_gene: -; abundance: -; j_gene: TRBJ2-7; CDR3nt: TGTGCCTGGAGTAACGGGGGAGGCTACGAGCAGTACTTC; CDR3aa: CAWSNGGGYEQYF
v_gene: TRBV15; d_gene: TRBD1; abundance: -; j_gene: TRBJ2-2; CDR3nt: TGTGCCACCAAACAGGGGGGGAACACCGGGGAGCTGTTTTTT; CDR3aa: CATKQGGNTGELFF
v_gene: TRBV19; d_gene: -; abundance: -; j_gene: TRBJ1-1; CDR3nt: TGTGCCAGTAGGATTCAGGGGTTTAAGAACACTGAAGCTTTCTTT; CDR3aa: CASRIQGFKNTEAFF
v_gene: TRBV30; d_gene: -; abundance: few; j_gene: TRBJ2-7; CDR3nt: TGTGCCTGGAGTCCCCCTTGGGGCGGGACCTCCTGGGAGCAGTACTTC; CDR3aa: CAWSPPWGGTSWEQYF
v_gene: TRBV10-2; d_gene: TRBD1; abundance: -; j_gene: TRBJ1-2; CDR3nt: TGCGCCAGCAGGAGCGACAGGGCCCGCACCTTC; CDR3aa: CASRSDRARTF
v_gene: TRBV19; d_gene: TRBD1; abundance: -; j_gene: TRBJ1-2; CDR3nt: TGTGCCAGTAGTCTGTATGGGGGCGCGAGGACAGGGAACTATGGCTACACCTTC; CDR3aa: CASSLYGGARTGNYGYTF
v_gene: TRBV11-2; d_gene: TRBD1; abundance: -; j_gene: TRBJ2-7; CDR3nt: TGTGCCAGCAGCTCAGGGACAGGGGGATACGAGCAGTACTTC; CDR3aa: CASSSGTGGYEQYF
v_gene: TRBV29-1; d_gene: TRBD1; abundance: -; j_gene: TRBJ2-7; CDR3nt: TGCAGCGTTGTACTCCGAGGGACAGGGGGCTCCTACGAGCAGTACTTC; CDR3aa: CSVVLRGTGGSYEQYF
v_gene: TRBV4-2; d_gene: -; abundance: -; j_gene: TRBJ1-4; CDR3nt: TGTGCCAGCAGAGAGACCCCCCTGAGGACTAATGAAAAACTGTTTTTT; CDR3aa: CASRETPLRTNEKLFF
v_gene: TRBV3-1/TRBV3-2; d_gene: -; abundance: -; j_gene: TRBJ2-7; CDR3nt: TGTGCCAGCAGCCAGTCCTCCCTAGCGCCCGAGCAGTACTTC; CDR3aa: CASSQSSLAPEQYF
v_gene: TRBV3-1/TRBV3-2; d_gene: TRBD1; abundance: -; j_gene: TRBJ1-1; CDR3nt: TGTGCCAGCAGCCCCCGGGACAGGGGGCCTGAAGCTTTCTTT; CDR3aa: CASSPRDRGPEAFF
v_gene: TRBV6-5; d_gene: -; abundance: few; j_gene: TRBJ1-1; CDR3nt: TGTGCCAGCAACCGCCACCCACAGTCGCACACTGAAGCTTTCTTT; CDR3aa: CASNRHPQSHTEAFF
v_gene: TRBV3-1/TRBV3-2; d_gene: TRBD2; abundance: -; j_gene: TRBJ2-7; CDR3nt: TGTGCCAGCAGCCAAGGTCCTAGCGGCTACGAGCAGTACTTC; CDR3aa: CASSQGPSGYEQYF
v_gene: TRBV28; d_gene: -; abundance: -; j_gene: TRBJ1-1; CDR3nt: TGTGCCAGCAGTGCGGGGGGGATTGAAGCTTTCTTT; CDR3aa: CASSAGGIEAFF
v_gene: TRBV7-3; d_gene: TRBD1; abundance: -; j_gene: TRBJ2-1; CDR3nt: TGTGCCAGCAGCTTATACAGGGGTTCCCAGCAACCGTTCTTC; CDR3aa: CASSLYRGSQQPFF
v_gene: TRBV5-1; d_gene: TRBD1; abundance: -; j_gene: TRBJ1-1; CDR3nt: TGCGCCAGCAGCTTTACAGGGGCTGAAGCTTTCTTT; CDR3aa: CASSFTGAEAFF
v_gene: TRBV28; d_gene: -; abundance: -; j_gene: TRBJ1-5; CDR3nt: TGTGCCAGCAGTTTATACAGAAATCAGCCCCAGCATTTT; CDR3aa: CASSLYRNQPQHF
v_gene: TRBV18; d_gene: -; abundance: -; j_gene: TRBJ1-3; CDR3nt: TGTGCCAGCTCACCGGTACTGCTCTCTGGAAACACCATATATTTT; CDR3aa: CASSPVLLSGNTIYF
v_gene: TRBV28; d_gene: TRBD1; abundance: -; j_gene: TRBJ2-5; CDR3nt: TGTGCCAGCAGTCCCCAGGGGACAGGGGACCAAGAGACCCAGTACTTC; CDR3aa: CASSPQGTGDQETQYF
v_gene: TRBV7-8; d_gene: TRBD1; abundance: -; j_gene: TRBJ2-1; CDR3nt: TGTGCCAGCAGCCAGGGGACAGGGAACAATGAGCAGTTCTTC; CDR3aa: CASSQGTGNNEQFF
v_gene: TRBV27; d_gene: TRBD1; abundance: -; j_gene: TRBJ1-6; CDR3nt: TGTGCCAGCAGTTTCGGACAGGGAAATTCACCCCTCCACTTT; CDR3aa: CASSFGQGNSPLHF
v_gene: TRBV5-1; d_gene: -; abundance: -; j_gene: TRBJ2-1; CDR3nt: TGCGCCAGCAGCTTAACCCCACCAGGTCAGAGCTCCTACAATGAGCAGTTCTTC; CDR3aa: CASSLTPPGQSSYNEQFF